This T cell receptor beta chain was captured in a study of T cell repertoires in cytomegalovirus infection. Background on the study: The public TCR beta signatures pointed to both CMV infection and matching HLA type.

This clonotype showed up just a few times. Antigen unknown. TCRdb fed the reads into MiXCR, producing one record per CDR3 protein. The sample lists hundreds of thousands of distinct CDR3 sequences, 32% occurring once. V was clipped by 6 bases and J by 9 bases; unmatched bases: 2. CDR3 length equals 12 residues. Germline loops: CDR1 MNHEY, CDR2 SMNVEV (reference sequence). This TCR came from a human donor in good health (CMV status not recorded). Some clones in this sample may be carry-over from other donors' samples. The sample consisted of cultured CD8+ T cells from PBMCs, taken from culture after CMV antigen stimulation. The chain is built from TRBV27 and TRBJ1-6; 7 bases map to TRBD1. The CDR3 nucleotides read TGTGCCAGCAGCGACAGGGCTTCACCCCTCCACTTT. Its translation is CASSDRASPLHF.